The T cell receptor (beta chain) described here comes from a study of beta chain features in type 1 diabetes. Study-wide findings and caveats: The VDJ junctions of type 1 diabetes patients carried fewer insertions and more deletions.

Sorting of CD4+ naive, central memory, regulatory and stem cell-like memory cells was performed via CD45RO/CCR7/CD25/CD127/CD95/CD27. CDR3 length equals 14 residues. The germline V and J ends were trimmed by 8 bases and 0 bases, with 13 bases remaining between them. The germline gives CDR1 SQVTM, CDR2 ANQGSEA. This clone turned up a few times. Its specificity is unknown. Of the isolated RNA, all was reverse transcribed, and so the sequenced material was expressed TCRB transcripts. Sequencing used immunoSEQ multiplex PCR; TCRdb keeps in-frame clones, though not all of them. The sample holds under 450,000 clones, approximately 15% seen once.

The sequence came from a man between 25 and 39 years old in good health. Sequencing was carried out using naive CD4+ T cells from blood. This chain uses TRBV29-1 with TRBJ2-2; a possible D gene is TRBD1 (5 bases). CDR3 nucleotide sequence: TGCAGCATCAGGGCGAGCCCGAACACCGGGGAGCTGTTTTTT. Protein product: CSIRASPNTGELFF.